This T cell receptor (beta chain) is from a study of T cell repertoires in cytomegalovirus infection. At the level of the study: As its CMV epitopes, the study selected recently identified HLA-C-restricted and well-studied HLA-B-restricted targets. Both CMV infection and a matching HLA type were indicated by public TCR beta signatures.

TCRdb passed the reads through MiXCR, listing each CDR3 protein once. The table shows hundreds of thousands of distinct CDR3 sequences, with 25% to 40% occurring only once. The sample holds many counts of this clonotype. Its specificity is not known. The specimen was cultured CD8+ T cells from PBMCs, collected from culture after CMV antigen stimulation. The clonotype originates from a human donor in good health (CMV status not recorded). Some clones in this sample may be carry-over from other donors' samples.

The CDR3 DNA reads as TGTGCCAGCAGCTTGTCGTGGGCCTCTGGGGCCAACGTCCTGACTTTC. Translating it yields CASSLSWASGANVLTF. V usage is TRBV5-5 and J usage is TRBJ2-6; no reliable D call. Germline V gene data show CDR1 as SGHKS and CDR2 as YYEKEE (reference sequence). V lost 1 base to trimming and J lost 0 bases, with 8 bases between them. The CDR3 extends over 16 amino acids.